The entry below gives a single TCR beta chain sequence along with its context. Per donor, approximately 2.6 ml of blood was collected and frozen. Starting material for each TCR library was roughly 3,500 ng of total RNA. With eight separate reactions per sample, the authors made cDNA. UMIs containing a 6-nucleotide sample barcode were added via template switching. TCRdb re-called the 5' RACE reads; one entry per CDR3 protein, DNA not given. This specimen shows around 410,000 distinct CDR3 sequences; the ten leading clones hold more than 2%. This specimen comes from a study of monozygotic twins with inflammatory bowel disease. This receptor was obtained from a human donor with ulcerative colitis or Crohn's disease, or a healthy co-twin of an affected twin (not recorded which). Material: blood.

CDR3: CASSSSGAFGNEQFF. The chain couples TRBV5-1 to TRBJ2-1; absent DNA, TCRdb's TRBD2 call cannot be checked. CDR1 and CDR2 from the germline V gene are SGHRS and YFSETQ. The CDR3 length is 15 residues.